Listed here are 27 T cell receptor beta chains from one sample, sequenced in a study of identical twins. Via MiXCR, TCRdb re-called the 5' RACE reads, giving one row per CDR3 protein. The table records around 370,000 distinct CDR3 sequences, 8.5% to 10% of them present only once. The source material was naive T cells sorted from blood. The receptors shown here come from a woman in her 50s in good health.

The V gene is TRBV15, the J gene TRBJ2-1, with D hard to call. Trimming took 5 bases from V and 8 from J, leaving 7 bases between them. The CDR3 has 11 amino acids. CDR1 is LNHNV, CDR2 YYDKDF, per germline (reference sequence). Written as DNA, the CDR3 is TGTGCCACCAGCCCAAAGCATGAGCAGTTCTTC. It yields the protein CATSPKHEQFF.

This clonotype was detected ten times or more. The genes are TRBV4-1 and TRBJ1-6; D is unresolved. CDR1 is MGHRA and CDR2 is YSYEKL in the germline V gene. The CDR3 has 15 residues. V was shortened by 1 base and J by 3 bases, with 7 bases between the two germline ends. CDR3 region: CASSQVSGYNSPLHF. The CDR3 DNA reads as TGCGCCAGCAGCCAAGTGTCAGGCTATAATTCACCCCTCCACTTT.

This clonotype showed up just a few times. The chain has TRBV9 and TRBJ2-7; TRBD2 matches at 8 bases. The CDR3 is 17 amino acids. Germline lookup yields CDR1 SGDLS and CDR2 YYNGEE. The chain's CDR3 is CASSGTTAAHGSYEQYV. CDR3 bases: TGTGCCAGTAGCGGGACTACAGCGGCCCATGGGTCCTACGAGCAGTACGTC.

The chain is built from TRBV6-5 and TRBJ2-3; the D call may be TRBD1 or TRBD2 (6 bases each). Trimming took 10 bases from V and 2 from J, leaving 16 bases between them. This CDR3 is built from 14 residues. Germline values: CDR1 MNHEY, CDR2 SVGAGI. The CDR3 reads CATQGGWATDTQYF. Written as DNA, the CDR3 is TGTGCCACCCAAGGGGGGTGGGCCACAGATACGCAGTATTTT.

Ten or more counts support this clonotype. CDR3 bases: TGTGCCACCAGTGTCGGGGGCTTTAGCTCCTACAATGAGCAGTTCTTC. Its translation is CATSVGGFSSYNEQFF. The chain is built from TRBV24-1 and TRBJ2-1; D could derive from TRBD1 or TRBD2 (6 bases each). Per the germline V gene, CDR1 is KGHDR and CDR2 is SFDVKD. The CDR3 runs to 16 residues. The V end was cut by 5 bases, the J end by 0 bases, with 13 bases between.

This clonotype was seen a handful of times. The chain uses TRBV5-1 and TRBJ1-3; no clear D gene. This CDR3 comprises 12 residues. Germline lookup yields CDR1 SGHRS and CDR2 YFSETQ. V dropped 5 bases and J dropped 4 bases, with 7 bases sitting between them. The CDR3 region is CASRSEGNTIYF. CDR3 bases: TGCGCCAGCAGGTCGGAGGGAAACACCATATATTTT.

This rearrangement joins TRBV7-9 to TRBJ2-1; 7 bases agree with TRBD2. The CDR3 loop spans 16 amino acids. Looked up from germline, CDR1 is SEHNR and CDR2 is FQNEAQ (reference sequence). V lost 7 bases to trimming and J lost 3 bases; unmatched junction nucleotides: 12. The CDR3 sequence: CASNGLASGLYNEQFF. CDR3 DNA: TGTGCCAGCAACGGATTGGCTAGCGGTCTCTACAATGAGCAGTTCTTC.

This chain links TRBV14 with TRBJ1-1; D not resolved. This CDR3 spans 15 amino acids. Trimming removed 6 bases from V and 6 bases from J, with 20 bases in between. Germline CDR1 and CDR2: SGHDN and FVKESK. The CDR3 sequence is CASRPIFGSLPEAFF. CDR3 sequence (DNA): TGTGCCAGCAGGCCGATTTTTGGGTCGCTACCTGAAGCTTTCTTT.

Ten or more counts support this clonotype. V is TRBV9 and J is TRBJ2-1, with a weak D call TRBD2 (6 bases). Deletions cut 2 bases from V and 7 bases from J, with 13 bases between. Germline CDR1 and CDR2: SGDLS and YYNGEE. The CDR3 length is 14 residues. The CDR3 reads CASSVGAGGNEQFF. The CDR3 DNA reads as TGTGCCAGCAGCGTTGGAGCGGGTGGGAATGAGCAGTTCTTC.

CDR3 sequence reads: CATLQGGYEQFF. The DNA of the CDR3 is TGTGCCACCCTACAGGGAGGATATGAGCAGTTCTTC. The chain joins TRBV10-3 to TRBJ2-1, with D perhaps matching TRBD1 or TRBD2 (6 bases each). CDR3 length: 12 residues. From germline, CDR1 is ENHRY and CDR2 SYGVKD. Trimming stripped 10 bases from V and 8 bases from J, with 15 bases between.

This clonotype has at least ten counts. This chain uses TRBV5-1 with TRBJ2-1; 10 bases are a match to TRBD2. CDR3 length: 14 amino acids. Germline values: CDR1 SGHRS, CDR2 YFSETQ. Losses at the gene ends were 4 bases for V and 7 bases for J; bases not matched to a gene: 5. The CDR3 here is CASSPLAGVNEQFF. CDR3 DNA: TGCGCCAGCAGCCCCCTAGCGGGAGTGAATGAGCAGTTCTTC.

This clonotype was seen many times. The chain links TRBV6-6 to TRBJ2-1; D may be TRBD1 or TRBD2 (5 bases each). The ends were cut back, 6 bases at V and 13 bases at J, with 28 bases in the middle. This CDR3 has 16 residues. CDR1 MNHNY and CDR2 SVGAGI come from the germline V gene (reference sequence). Written as DNA, the CDR3 is TGTGCCAGCAGACTCGCCCGGGACCCGATTACCTCTGTCCAGTTCTTC. Translating it yields CASRLARDPITSVQFF.

Comments on this clonotype: This may be a read error, as it is one base from a much larger clone. Since the CDR3 does not end with the conserved phenylalanine or tryptophan, this likely comes from a read error. The chain joins TRBV5-1 to TRBJ2-1, with D possibly matching TRBD1 (5 bases). The length of the CDR3 is 15 residues. V was clipped by 2 bases and J by 1 base, with 10 bases between them. Germline CDR1 is SGHRS and CDR2 is YFSETQ. CDR3 sequence reads: CASSLQERSYNEQFL. CDR3 bases: TGCGCCAGCAGCTTACAGGAGAGGTCCTACAATGAGCAGTTCCTC.

The chain joins TRBV5-1 to TRBJ2-7, with D possibly being TRBD1 (6 bases). V was trimmed by 3 bases and J by 4 bases, leaving 11 bases between them. Germline-derived CDR1 and CDR2 are SGHRS and YFSETQ. This CDR3 contains 13 residues. CDR3 amino acids: CASSYRDMYEQYF. CDR3 in DNA: TGCGCCAGCAGCTACAGGGATATGTACGAGCAGTACTTC.

The genes are TRBV2 and TRBJ2-7; 12 bases are a match to TRBD1. This CDR3 spans 15 amino acids. Germline V gene lookup returns CDR1 SNHLY and CDR2 FYNNEI. Germline trimming cut 7 bases from V and 5 bases from J; bases unmatched to any gene: 9. The CDR3 reads CASTGTGGPRHEQYF. CDR3 bases: TGTGCCAGCACCGGGACAGGGGGCCCCAGGCACGAGCAGTACTTC.

This clonotype showed up just a few times. The V gene is TRBV11-3, the J gene TRBJ2-4; no firm D call. Germline V gene lookup returns CDR1 SGHNT and CDR2 YENEEA. Trimming stripped 7 bases from V and 3 bases from J, with 22 bases between. This CDR3 has 17 amino acids. Here the CDR3 reads CASTFVRGESGKNIQYF. The CDR3 DNA reads as TGTGCCAGCACCTTTGTGCGAGGTGAATCCGGCAAAAACATTCAGTACTTC.

This clonotype was observed at least ten times. V and J are TRBV29-1 and TRBJ1-3; a weak D match, TRBD1 (6 bases). CDR3 length equals 13 residues. Germline V gene sequence: CDR1 SQVTM, CDR2 ANQGSEA. Trimming removed 3 bases from V and 4 bases from J, with 10 bases in between. The CDR3 loop reads CSVEGGPGNTIYF. The CDR3, as DNA: TGCAGCGTTGAGGGGGGGCCAGGAAACACCATATATTTT.

This clonotype has a handful of counts. The chain links TRBV11-3 to TRBJ2-1; 10 bases agree with TRBD2. The CDR3 sequence is 17 residues long. The germline gives CDR1 SGHNT, CDR2 YENEEA. The trim removed 1 base at V and 7 bases at J, leaving 10 bases unmatched. CDR3 nucleotides: TGTGCCAGCAGCTTAGGGTCCCCAGCGGGAGGGCCAAATGAGCAGTTCTTC. Protein sequence: CASSLGSPAGGPNEQFF.

This clonotype was counted ten times or more. The J gene is TRBJ2-1, the V gene TRBV11-2; 9 positions match TRBD2. Germline V gene sequence: CDR1 SGHAT, CDR2 FQNNGV. The CDR3 length is 16 residues. Germline trimming cut 1 base from V and 6 bases from J; bases unmatched to any gene: 7. CDR3 in DNA: TGTGCCAGCAGCTTAGTAGCGGGAGTGGGGTCCAATGAGCAGTTCTTC. Its translation is CASSLVAGVGSNEQFF.

V usage is TRBV20-1 and J usage is TRBJ2-7, with unresolved D. The V end was cut by 4 bases, the J end by 2 bases, with 12 bases between. Germline-derived CDR1 and CDR2 are DFQATT and SNEGSKA (reference sequence). This CDR3 region has 13 residues. CDR3 DNA: TGCAGTGCTACTCTTGGATTTACCTACGAGCAGTACTTC. This translates into CSATLGFTYEQYF.

The V call is TRBV30, the J call TRBJ2-7; D is ambiguous. V was pared by 5 bases and J by 3 bases, with 11 bases between. Germline V gene data show CDR1 as GTSNPN and CDR2 as SVGIG (reference sequence). The CDR3 is made up of 12 amino acids. CDR3 DNA: TGTGCCTGGGCTTCTGGAAACTACGAGCAGTACTTC. It translates to CAWASGNYEQYF. Full variable domain (rest looked up from reference TRBV30 and TRBJ2-7): SQTIHQWPATLVQPVGSPLSLECTVEGTSNPNLYWYRQAAGRGLQLLFYSVGIGQISSEVPQNLSASRPQDRQFILSSKKLLLSDSGFYLCAWASGNYEQYFGPGTRLTVT.

This clonotype was recorded a few times. V is TRBV7-3 and J is TRBJ2-3, with a tentative D call TRBD2 (6 bases). V shed 1 base and J shed 6 bases, with 17 bases lying between them. This CDR3 has 16 residues. The germline V gene has CDR1 SGHTA and CDR2 FQGTGA. The CDR3 sequence: CASSLMGGLPRDTQYF. CDR3 nucleotides: TGTGCCAGCAGCTTAATGGGGGGACTCCCGAGGGATACGCAGTATTTT.

The chain carries TRBV11-3 and TRBJ2-1, with 8 bases lining up with TRBD2. CDR3 length: 18 residues. Germline V lookup: CDR1 SGHNT, CDR2 YENEEA. V was pared by 5 bases and J by 8 bases, with 20 bases of the junction left unmatched. CDR3 residues: CASSRGGWGAGVSDEQFF. The CDR3 DNA reads as TGTGCCAGCAGCCGGGGGGGTTGGGGAGCGGGAGTCTCAGATGAGCAGTTCTTC.

This clonotype has just a few counts. The CDR3 nucleotides are TGCGCCAGCAGCTTGGCGCAGGTTAGCACAGATACGCAGTATTTT. Translating it yields CASSLAQVSTDTQYF. The J gene is TRBJ2-3, the V gene TRBV5-1, with D unclear. The V gene lost 0 bases and the J gene lost 0 bases, with 8 bases spanning the gap. The CDR3 has 15 residues. Germline lookup yields CDR1 SGHRS and CDR2 YFSETQ.

This clonotype has ten or more counts. J is TRBJ2-6 and V is TRBV11-3; possibly TRBD1 for D (6 bases). Trimming shortened V by 1 base and J by 0 bases, and 13 bases separated the two germline ends. CDR1 is SGHNT and CDR2 is YENEEA in the germline V gene. This CDR3 is built from 18 residues. CDR3 coding DNA: TGTGCCAGCAGCTTAGGACAGGTTCACTACTCTGGGGCCAACGTCCTGACTTTC. This sequence encodes CASSLGQVHYSGANVLTF.

The chain carries TRBV11-2 and TRBJ2-6; 8 nucleotides agree with TRBD1. Trimming cost V 4 bases and J 4 bases; bases outside gene matches: 9. The CDR3 loop spans 17 amino acids. Germline V gene data show CDR1 as SGHAT and CDR2 as FQNNGV. The CDR3 protein is CASSWPQGAPGANVLTF. In nucleotides, the CDR3 is TGTGCCAGCAGCTGGCCTCAGGGGGCGCCGGGGGCCAACGTCCTGACTTTC.

As concerns this clonotype: This sequence may be a read error, since a much larger clone differs from it by one base. The chain combines TRBV4-1 with TRBJ1-1; D gene ambiguous. This CDR3 spans 13 amino acids. Germline V gene lookup returns CDR1 MGHRA and CDR2 YSYEKL. This CDR3 is CAGSQDVPPIAFF. The CDR3 nucleotides read TGCGCCGGCAGCCAAGACGTACCTCCTATAGCTTTCTTT.